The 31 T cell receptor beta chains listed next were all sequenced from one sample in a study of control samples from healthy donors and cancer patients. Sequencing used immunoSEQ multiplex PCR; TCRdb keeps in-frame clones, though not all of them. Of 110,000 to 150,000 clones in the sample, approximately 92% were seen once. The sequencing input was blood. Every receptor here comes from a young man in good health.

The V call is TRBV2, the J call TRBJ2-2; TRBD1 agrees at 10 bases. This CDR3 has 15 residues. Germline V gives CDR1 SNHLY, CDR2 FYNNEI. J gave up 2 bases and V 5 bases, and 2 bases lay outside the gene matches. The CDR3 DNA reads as TGTGCCAGCAGTCAGACAGGGGGCAACACCGGGGAGCTGTTTTTT. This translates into CASSQTGGNTGELFF.

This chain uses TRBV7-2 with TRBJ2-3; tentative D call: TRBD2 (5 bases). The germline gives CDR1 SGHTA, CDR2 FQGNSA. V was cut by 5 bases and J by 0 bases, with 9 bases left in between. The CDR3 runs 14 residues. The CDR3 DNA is TGTGCCAGCAGCGAGTGGACTAGCACAGATACGCAGTATTTT. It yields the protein CASSEWTSTDTQYF.

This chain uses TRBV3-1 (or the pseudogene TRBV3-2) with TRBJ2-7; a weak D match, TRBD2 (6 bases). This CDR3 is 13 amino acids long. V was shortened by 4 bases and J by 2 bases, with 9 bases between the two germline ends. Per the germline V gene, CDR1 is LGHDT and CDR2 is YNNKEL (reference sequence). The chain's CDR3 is CASSPPGAYEQYF. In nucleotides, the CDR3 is TGTGCCAGCAGCCCGCCGGGAGCCTACGAGCAGTACTTC.

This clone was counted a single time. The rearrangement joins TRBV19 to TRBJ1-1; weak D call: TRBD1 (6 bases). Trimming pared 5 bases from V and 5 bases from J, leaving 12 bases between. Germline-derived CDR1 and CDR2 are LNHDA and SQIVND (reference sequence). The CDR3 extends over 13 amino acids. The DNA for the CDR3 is TGTGCCAGTAGTGTACAGGGCGGGACTGAAGCTTTCTTT. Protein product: CASSVQGGTEAFF.

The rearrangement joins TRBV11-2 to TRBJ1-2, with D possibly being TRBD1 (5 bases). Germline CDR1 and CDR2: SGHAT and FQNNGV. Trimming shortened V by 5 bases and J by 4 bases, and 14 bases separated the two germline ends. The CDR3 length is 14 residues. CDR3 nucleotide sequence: TGTGCCAGCAGCCCGGGACTCTTTAGCTATGGCTACACCTTC. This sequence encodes CASSPGLFSYGYTF.

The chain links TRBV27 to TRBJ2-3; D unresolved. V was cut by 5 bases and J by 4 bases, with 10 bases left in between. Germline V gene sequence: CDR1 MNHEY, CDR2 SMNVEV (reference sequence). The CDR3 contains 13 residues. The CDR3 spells CASSHYDSDTQYF. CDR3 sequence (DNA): TGTGCCAGCAGTCACTACGACTCAGATACGCAGTATTTT.

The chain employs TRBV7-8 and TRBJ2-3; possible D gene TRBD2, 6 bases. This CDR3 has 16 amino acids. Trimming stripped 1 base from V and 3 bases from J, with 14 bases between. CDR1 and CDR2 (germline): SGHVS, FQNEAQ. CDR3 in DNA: TGTGCCAGCAGCTTAGACCCTGGGGAGGTTACAGATACGCAGTATTTT. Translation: CASSLDPGEVTDTQYF.

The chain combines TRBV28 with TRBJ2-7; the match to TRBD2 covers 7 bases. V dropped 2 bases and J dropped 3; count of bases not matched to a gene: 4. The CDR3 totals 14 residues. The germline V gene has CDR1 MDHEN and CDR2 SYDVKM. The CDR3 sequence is CASSLGEGIYEQYF. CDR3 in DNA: TGTGCCAGCAGTTTAGGGGAGGGGATCTACGAGCAGTACTTC. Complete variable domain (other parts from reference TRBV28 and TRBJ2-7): DVKVTQSSRYLVKRTGEKVFLECVQDMDHENMFWYRQDPGLGLRLIYFSYDVKMKEKGDIPEGYSVSREKKERFSLILESASTNQTSMYLCASSLGEGIYEQYFGPGTRLTVT.

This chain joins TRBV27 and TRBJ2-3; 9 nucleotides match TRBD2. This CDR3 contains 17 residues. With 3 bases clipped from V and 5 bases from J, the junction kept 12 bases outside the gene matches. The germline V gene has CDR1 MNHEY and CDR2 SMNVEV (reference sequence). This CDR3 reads CASSFDGLAKNGDTQYF. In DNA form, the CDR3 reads TGTGCCAGCAGTTTCGATGGACTAGCGAAAAACGGAGATACGCAGTATTTT.

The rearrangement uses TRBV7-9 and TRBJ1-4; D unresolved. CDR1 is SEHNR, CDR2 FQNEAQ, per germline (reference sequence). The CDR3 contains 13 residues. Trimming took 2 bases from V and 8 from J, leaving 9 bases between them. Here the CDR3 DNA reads TGTGCCAGCAGCTTAACCAGAGGGGAAAAACTGTTTTTT. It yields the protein CASSLTRGEKLFF.

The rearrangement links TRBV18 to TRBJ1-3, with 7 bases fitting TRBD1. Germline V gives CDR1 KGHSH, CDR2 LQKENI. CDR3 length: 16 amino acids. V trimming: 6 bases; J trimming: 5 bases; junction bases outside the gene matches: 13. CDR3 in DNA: TGTGCCAGCTCCCCGAGTCCATGGGACAGCCGAAACACCATATATTTT. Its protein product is CASSPSPWDSRNTIYF.

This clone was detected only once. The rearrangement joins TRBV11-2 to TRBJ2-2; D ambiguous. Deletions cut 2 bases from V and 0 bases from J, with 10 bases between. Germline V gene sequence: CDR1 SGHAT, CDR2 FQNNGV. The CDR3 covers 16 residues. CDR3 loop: CASSLYSGANTGELFF. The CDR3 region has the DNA TGTGCCAGCAGCTTATACTCGGGCGCGAACACCGGGGAGCTGTTTTTT.

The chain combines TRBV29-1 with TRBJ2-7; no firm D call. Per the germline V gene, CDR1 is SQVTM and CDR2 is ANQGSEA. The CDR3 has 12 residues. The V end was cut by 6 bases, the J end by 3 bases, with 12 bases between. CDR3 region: CSVLDGLYEQYF. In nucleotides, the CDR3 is TGCAGCGTCCTGGACGGGCTCTACGAGCAGTACTTC.

For the CDR3, the DNA is TGTGCCAGCAGCCAGGTCGGATACAGGCCGGGCACCGGGGAGCTGTTTTTT. Its translation: CASSQVGYRPGTGELFF. The V gene is TRBV14, the J gene TRBJ2-2; perhaps TRBD1 as D (5 bases). V was trimmed by 3 bases and J by 4 bases, leaving 18 bases between them. The germline CDR1 and CDR2 sequences are SGHDN and FVKESK. The CDR3 is 17 residues long. Filled out from reference TRBV14 and TRBJ2-2, the complete variable domain reads EAGVTQFPSHSVIEKGQTVTLRCDPISGHDNLYWYRRVMGKEIKFLLHFVKESKQDESGMPNNRFLAERTGGTYSTLKVQPAELEDSGVYFCASSQVGYRPGTGELFFGEGSRLTVL.

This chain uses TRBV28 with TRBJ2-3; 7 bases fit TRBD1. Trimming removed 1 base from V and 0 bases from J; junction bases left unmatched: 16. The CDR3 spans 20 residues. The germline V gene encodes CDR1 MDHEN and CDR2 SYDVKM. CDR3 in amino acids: CASSLLAGGYYGDSTDTQYF. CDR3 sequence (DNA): TGTGCCAGCAGTTTATTGGCAGGGGGTTACTACGGAGATAGCACAGATACGCAGTATTTT.

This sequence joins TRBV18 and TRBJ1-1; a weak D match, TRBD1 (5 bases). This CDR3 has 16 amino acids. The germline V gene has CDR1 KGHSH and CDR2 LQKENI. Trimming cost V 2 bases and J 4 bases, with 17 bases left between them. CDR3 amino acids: CASSPKGSGAFTEAFF. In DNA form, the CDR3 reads TGTGCCAGCTCACCAAAGGGGTCGGGAGCGTTCACTGAAGCTTTCTTT.

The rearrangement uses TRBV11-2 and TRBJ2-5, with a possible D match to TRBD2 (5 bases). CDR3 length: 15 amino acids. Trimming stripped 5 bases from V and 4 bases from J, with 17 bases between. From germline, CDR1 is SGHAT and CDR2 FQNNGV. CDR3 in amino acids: CASSKLSIGGETQYF. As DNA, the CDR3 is TGTGCCAGCAGCAAACTATCCATCGGAGGAGAGACCCAGTACTTC. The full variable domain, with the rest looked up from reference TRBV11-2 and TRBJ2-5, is EAGVAQSPRYKIIEKRQSVAFWCNPISGHATLYWYQQILGQGPKLLIQFQNNGVVDDSQLPKDRFSAERLKGVDSTLKIQPAKLEDSAVYLCASSKLSIGGETQYFGPGTRLLVL.

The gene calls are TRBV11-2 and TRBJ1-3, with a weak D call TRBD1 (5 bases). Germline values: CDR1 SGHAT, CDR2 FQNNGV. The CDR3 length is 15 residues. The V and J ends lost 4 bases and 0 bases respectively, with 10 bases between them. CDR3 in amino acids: CASSSGGDSGNTIYF. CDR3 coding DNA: TGTGCCAGCAGCTCTGGGGGGGACTCTGGAAACACCATATATTTT.

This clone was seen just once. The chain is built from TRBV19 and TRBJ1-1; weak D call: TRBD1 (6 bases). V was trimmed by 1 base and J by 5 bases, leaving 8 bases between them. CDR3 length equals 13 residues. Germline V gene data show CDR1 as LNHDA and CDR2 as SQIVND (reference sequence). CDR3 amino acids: CASSIGGTTEAFF. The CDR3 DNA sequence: TGTGCCAGTAGTATAGGAGGGACAACTGAAGCTTTCTTT.

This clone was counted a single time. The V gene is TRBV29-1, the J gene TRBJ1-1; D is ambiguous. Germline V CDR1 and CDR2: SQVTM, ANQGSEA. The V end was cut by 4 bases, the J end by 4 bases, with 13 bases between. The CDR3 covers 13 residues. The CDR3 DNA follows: TGCAGCGTTGGTCCGGGATACCCCACTGAAGCTTTCTTT. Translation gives CSVGPGYPTEAFF.

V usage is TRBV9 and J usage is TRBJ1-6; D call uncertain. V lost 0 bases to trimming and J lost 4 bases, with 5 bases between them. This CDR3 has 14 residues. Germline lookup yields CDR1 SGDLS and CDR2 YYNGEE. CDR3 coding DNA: TGTGCCAGCAGCGTAGGAGCGTATAATTCACCCCTCCACTTT. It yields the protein CASSVGAYNSPLHF.

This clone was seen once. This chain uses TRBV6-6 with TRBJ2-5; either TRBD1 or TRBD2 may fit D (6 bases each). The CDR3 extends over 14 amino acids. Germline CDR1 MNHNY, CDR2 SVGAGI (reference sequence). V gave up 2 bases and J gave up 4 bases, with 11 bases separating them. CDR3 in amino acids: CASSYGGPRETQYF. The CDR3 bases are TGTGCCAGCAGTTACGGGGGGCCGAGAGAGACCCAGTACTTC.

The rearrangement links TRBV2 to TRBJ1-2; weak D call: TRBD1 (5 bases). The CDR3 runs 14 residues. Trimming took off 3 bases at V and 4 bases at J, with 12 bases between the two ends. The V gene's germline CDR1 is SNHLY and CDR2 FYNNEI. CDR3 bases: TGTGCCAGCAGTGAGTCGGGGACCCCCTATGGCTACACCTTC. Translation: CASSESGTPYGYTF.

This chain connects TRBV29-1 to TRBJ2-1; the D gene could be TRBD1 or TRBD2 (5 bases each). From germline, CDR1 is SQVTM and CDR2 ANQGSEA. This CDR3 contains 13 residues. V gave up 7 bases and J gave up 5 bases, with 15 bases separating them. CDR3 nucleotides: TGCAGCGCCCGGGGCATCGGGAACAATGAGCAGTTCTTC. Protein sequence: CSARGIGNNEQFF.

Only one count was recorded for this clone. The chain's CDR3 is CASRRDINTGELFF. DNA for the CDR3: TGTGCCAGCAGAAGGGACATCAACACCGGGGAGCTGTTTTTT. The rearrangement links TRBV2 to TRBJ2-2; tentatively, D is TRBD1 (6 bases). Germline CDR1 and CDR2: SNHLY and FYNNEI. This CDR3 contains 14 residues. The V end was cut by 6 bases, the J end by 2 bases, with 10 bases between.

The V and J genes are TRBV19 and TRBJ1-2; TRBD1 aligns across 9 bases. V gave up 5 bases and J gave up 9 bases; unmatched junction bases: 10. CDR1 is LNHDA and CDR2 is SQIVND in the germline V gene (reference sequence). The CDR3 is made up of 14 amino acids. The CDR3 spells CASSSAGTGLSYTF. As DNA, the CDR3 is TGTGCCAGTAGTTCTGCCGGGACAGGGCTGAGCTACACCTTC.

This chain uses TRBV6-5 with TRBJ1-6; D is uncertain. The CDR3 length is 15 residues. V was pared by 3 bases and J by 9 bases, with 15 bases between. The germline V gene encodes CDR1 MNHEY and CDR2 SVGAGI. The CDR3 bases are TGTGCCAGCAGTTATAGTAAGGGAAGTGGTTCACCCCTCCACTTT. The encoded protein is CASSYSKGSGSPLHF.

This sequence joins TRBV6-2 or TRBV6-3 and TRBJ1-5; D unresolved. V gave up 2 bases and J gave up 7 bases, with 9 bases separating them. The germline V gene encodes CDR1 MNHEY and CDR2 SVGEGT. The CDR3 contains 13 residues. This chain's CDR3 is CASSYAERQPQHF. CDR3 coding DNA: TGTGCCAGCAGTTACGCTGAAAGGCAGCCCCAGCATTTT.

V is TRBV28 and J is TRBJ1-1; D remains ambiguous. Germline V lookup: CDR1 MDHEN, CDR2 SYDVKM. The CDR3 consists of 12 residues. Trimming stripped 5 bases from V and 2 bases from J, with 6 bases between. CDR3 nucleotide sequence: TGTGCCAGCAGTACCTCAAACACTGAAGCTTTCTTT. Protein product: CASSTSNTEAFF.

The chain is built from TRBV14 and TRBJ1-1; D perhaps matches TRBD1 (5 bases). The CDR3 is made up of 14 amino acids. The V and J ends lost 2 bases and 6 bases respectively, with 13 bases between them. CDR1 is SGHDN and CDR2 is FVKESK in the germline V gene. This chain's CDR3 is CASSQWAGTPEAFF. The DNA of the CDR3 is TGTGCCAGCAGCCAATGGGCAGGGACGCCTGAAGCTTTCTTT.

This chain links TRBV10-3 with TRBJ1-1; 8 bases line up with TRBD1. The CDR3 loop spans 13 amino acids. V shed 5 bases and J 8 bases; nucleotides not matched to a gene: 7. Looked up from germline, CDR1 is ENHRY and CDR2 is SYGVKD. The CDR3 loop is CAISIDRGTEAFF. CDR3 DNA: TGTGCCATCAGTATAGACAGGGGAACCGAAGCTTTCTTT.